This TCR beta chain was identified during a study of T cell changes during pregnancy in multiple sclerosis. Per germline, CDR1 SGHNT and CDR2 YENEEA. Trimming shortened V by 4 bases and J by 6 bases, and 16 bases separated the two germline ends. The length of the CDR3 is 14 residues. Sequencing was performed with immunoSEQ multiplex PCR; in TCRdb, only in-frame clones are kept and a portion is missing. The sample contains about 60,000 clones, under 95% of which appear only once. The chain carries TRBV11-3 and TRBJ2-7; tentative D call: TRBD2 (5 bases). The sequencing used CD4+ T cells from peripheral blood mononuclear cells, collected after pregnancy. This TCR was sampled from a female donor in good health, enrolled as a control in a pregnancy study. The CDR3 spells CASSSGRGRREQYF. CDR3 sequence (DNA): TGTGCCAGCAGCTCTGGGCGAGGGCGCCGCGAGCAGTACTTC.